This passage covers 24 T cell receptor beta chains from one sample sequenced in a study of blood T cell repertoires in COVID-19. Profiled with immunoSEQ multiplex PCR; TCRdb holds only in-frame clones, not every one. Of 300,000 to 350,000 clones in the sample, about 91% are singletons; the top ten hold 1.5% to 2%. Sequencing input: peripheral blood. The receptor set was obtained from a woman in her 30s with COVID-19, enrolled during active disease.

The CDR3 nucleotides read TGTGCCAGCAGCTTAGAACGGACAGGTGGATTCTCTGGAAACACCATATATTTT. Translated: CASSLERTGGFSGNTIYF. The chain has TRBV7-9 and TRBJ1-3; TRBD1 matches 7 bases. This CDR3 spans 18 amino acids. V lost 1 base to trimming and J lost 0 bases; unmatched junction nucleotides: 9. Germline CDR1 is SEHNR and CDR2 is FQNEAQ (reference sequence).

The chain links TRBV5-6 to TRBJ2-7; tentatively, D is TRBD1 (5 bases). Germline CDR1 SGHDT, CDR2 YYEEEE. The CDR3 has 14 residues. Trimming left V 4 bases short and J 0 bases short, with 11 bases between. The CDR3 region is CASSRAGFSYEQYV. The CDR3, as DNA: TGTGCCAGCAGCCGGGCAGGGTTCTCCTACGAGCAGTACGTC.

The gene calls are TRBV6-5 and TRBJ1-1; the D is unclear. The germline V gene encodes CDR1 MNHEY and CDR2 SVGAGI. This CDR3 has 15 amino acids. Deletions cut 10 bases from V and 1 base from J, with 19 bases between. CDR3 coding DNA: TGTGCCACCACGGACTTCTTCGAACCGAACACTGAAGCTTTCTTT. It specifies CATTDFFEPNTEAFF.

The genes are TRBV28 and TRBJ1-1; 7 nucleotides line up with TRBD1. Germline loops: CDR1 MDHEN, CDR2 SYDVKM. V was pared by 6 bases and J by 7 bases, with 8 bases of the junction left unmatched. The CDR3 contains 13 residues. As DNA, the CDR3 is TGTGCCAGCAGCCGAGGGACAGATATTGAAGCTTTCTTT. This sequence encodes CASSRGTDIEAFF.

The J gene is TRBJ2-1, the V gene TRBV11-3; TRBD1 is a possible D gene (6 bases). The germline gives CDR1 SGHNT, CDR2 YENEEA. This CDR3 region has 17 residues. The V and J ends lost 1 base and 5 bases respectively, with 18 bases between them. The CDR3 nucleotides are TGTGCCAGCAGCTTAGGTGGCAGTTGGGGACAAGACAATGAGCAGTTCTTC. Translating gives CASSLGGSWGQDNEQFF.

The chain carries TRBV24-1 and TRBJ1-3; D is possibly TRBD1 (5 bases). CDR1 is KGHDR and CDR2 is SFDVKD in the germline V gene. The length of the CDR3 is 15 residues. V shed 4 bases and J shed 2 bases, with 11 bases lying between them. The chain's CDR3 is CATSDPRVTGNTIYF. DNA of the CDR3: TGTGCCACCAGTGACCCCAGGGTTACTGGAAACACCATATATTTT.

In this sample, this clone turned up once. This chain links TRBV7-2 with TRBJ1-1; TRBD1 matches at 9 bases. J lost 5 bases, V lost 6 bases, and 7 bases had no gene match. Germline CDR1 reads SGHTA; CDR2 reads FQGNSA. The CDR3 has 14 residues. CDR3: CASREQGARTEAFF. The CDR3 DNA sequence: TGTGCCAGCAGGGAACAGGGGGCGAGGACTGAAGCTTTCTTT.

As to this clone: Its ends do not fully match the called genes, so a read error is possible. V is TRBV7-7 and J is TRBJ2-1, with D maybe TRBD1 (6 bases). In germline, CDR1 is SSHAT, CDR2 FNYEAQ (reference sequence). The CDR3 has 15 residues. The CDR3 region is CASSLVGAPGDEQFF. DNA of the CDR3: TGTGCTAGCAGCTTAGTGGGGGCCCCCGGGGATGAGCAGTTCTTC.

This clone was picked up a small number of times. This sequence joins TRBV7-8 and TRBJ2-3; 7 bases agree with TRBD2. V lost 1 base, J lost 0 bases, and 7 bases stayed unmatched. The CDR3 length is 17 residues. Germline assignment: CDR1 SGHVS and CDR2 FQNEAQ. CDR3 region: CASSLGMWRGSTDTQYF. In DNA form, the CDR3 reads TGTGCCAGCAGCTTAGGGATGTGGCGGGGGAGCACAGATACGCAGTATTTT.

The chain carries TRBV3-1 (or the pseudogene TRBV3-2) and TRBJ1-1; 7 nucleotides line up with TRBD1. V lost 1 base, J lost 4 bases, and 3 bases stayed unmatched. Germline-derived CDR1 and CDR2 are LGHDT and YNNKEL (reference sequence). The length of the CDR3 is 14 residues. The CDR3 DNA reads as TGTGCCAGCAGCCAAGTCCCAGGGGGCACTGAAGCTTTCTTT. It codes for CASSQVPGGTEAFF.

This chain joins TRBV11-3 and TRBJ2-7; tentatively, D is TRBD1 (6 bases). V lost 4 bases, J lost 3 bases, and 10 bases lay in between. The CDR3 has 13 residues. The V gene's germline CDR1 is SGHNT and CDR2 YENEEA. In nucleotides, the CDR3 is TGTGCCAGCAGCTCAAGGGACAACTACGAGCAGTACTTC. Translation: CASSSRDNYEQYF.

The V gene is TRBV2, the J gene TRBJ1-3; D remains unclear. Germline lookup yields CDR1 SNHLY and CDR2 FYNNEI. This CDR3 spans 15 amino acids. V was pared by 8 bases and J by 0 bases, with 14 bases between. The CDR3 spells CASGPGLFSGNTIYF. CDR3 nucleotides: TGTGCCAGCGGCCCCGGACTGTTCTCTGGAAACACCATATATTTT.

The gene calls are TRBV2 and TRBJ1-3; D gene uncertain. The CDR3 consists of 13 residues. In germline, CDR1 is SNHLY, CDR2 FYNNEI. V was pared by 3 bases and J by 6 bases, with 9 bases between. CDR3 DNA sequence: TGTGCCAGCAGTGAGGAGGTGAAAAACACCATATATTTT. This translates into CASSEEVKNTIYF.

The chain couples TRBV5-1 to TRBJ1-1, with 8 bases that match TRBD1. CDR1 is SGHRS, CDR2 YFSETQ, per germline. The CDR3 is 13 residues long. V lost 0 bases and J lost 11; bases outside the gene matches: 6. The CDR3 DNA sequence: TGCGCCAGCAGCTTGGGACAGGGGAGGGACGCTTTCTTT. It yields the protein CASSLGQGRDAFF. Complete variable domain (other parts from reference TRBV5-1 and TRBJ1-1): KAGVTQTPRYLIKTRGQQVTLSCSPISGHRSVSWYQQTPGQGLQFLFEYFSETQRNKGNFPGRFSGRQFSNSRSEMNVSTLELGDSALYLCASSLGQGRDAFFGQGTRLTVV.

The chain employs TRBV11-3 and TRBJ2-7; 7 bases agree with TRBD1. Germline values: CDR1 SGHNT, CDR2 YENEEA. The CDR3 sequence is 15 residues long. V shed 6 bases and J 3 bases; nucleotides not matched to a gene: 11. The CDR3 region has the DNA TGTGCCAGCAGTAGTGGTGTACAGGGGATCTACGAGCAGTACTTC. Protein sequence: CASSSGVQGIYEQYF.

The rearrangement uses TRBV24-1 and TRBJ1-2, with D possibly being TRBD1 (6 bases). Germline CDR1 and CDR2: KGHDR and SFDVKD. The V end was cut by 3 bases, the J end by 7 bases, with 11 bases between. The CDR3 loop spans 13 amino acids. The CDR3 DNA reads as TGTGCCACCAGTGATGTACAGGGAGTTGGCTACACCTTC. Translated: CATSDVQGVGYTF.

The chain uses TRBV6-2 or TRBV6-3 and TRBJ2-6; D ambiguous. Germline V gives CDR1 MNHEY, CDR2 SVGEGT. The CDR3 has 17 amino acids. The ends were cut back, 5 bases at V and 0 bases at J, with 14 bases in the middle. The CDR3 spells CASSTYSSGSGANVLTF. The CDR3 coding sequence is TGTGCCAGCAGTACCTATAGCAGTGGCTCTGGGGCCAACGTCCTGACTTTC.

The chain combines TRBV11-3 with TRBJ2-1; TRBD1 agrees at 8 bases. V shed 7 bases and J 0 bases; nucleotides not matched to a gene: 2. The germline V gene encodes CDR1 SGHNT and CDR2 YENEEA. This CDR3 comprises 14 residues. In nucleotides, the CDR3 is TGTGCCAGCACTGGGACAGGCTCCTACAATGAGCAGTTCTTC. Translated, it gives CASTGTGSYNEQFF.

The chain carries TRBV5-5 and TRBJ2-3, with TRBD1 identical over 7 bases. The CDR3 is 14 residues long. Trimming took 4 bases from V and 5 from J; bases not matched to a gene: 7. Germline-derived CDR1 and CDR2 are SGHKS and YYEKEE (reference sequence). The CDR3 region has the DNA TGTGCCAGCAGCCCTCGACAGGGAATAGATACGCAGTATTTT. Protein sequence: CASSPRQGIDTQYF.

The rearrangement joins TRBV3-1 (or the pseudogene TRBV3-2) to TRBJ1-1; D may be TRBD1 (5 bases). This CDR3 has 15 amino acids. Germline CDR1 and CDR2: LGHDT and YNNKEL (reference sequence). V lost 1 base to trimming and J lost 11 bases, with 20 bases between them. The CDR3 is CASSQGVRGLYGAFF. CDR3 DNA sequence: TGTGCCAGCAGCCAAGGGGTTAGGGGACTCTACGGGGCTTTCTTT.

This chain uses TRBV28 with TRBJ1-5; 9 bases agree with TRBD1. CDR3 length: 17 residues. Germline-derived CDR1 and CDR2 are MDHEN and SYDVKM. Trimming took 5 bases from V and 0 from J; bases not matched to a gene: 8. The CDR3 DNA reads TGTGCCAGCAGTCCCTCCGGGACAGGGTATAGCAATCAGCCCCAGCATTTT. It is translated as CASSPSGTGYSNQPQHF.

This clone was recorded only once. The chain uses TRBV7-8 and TRBJ1-6; D unresolved. Germline CDR1 SGHVS, CDR2 FQNEAQ. V lost 5 bases and J lost 4, with 3 bases in between. The CDR3 is 12 residues long. In nucleotides, the CDR3 is TGTGCCAGCAGCCCGTATAATTCACCCCTCCACTTT. It translates to CASSPYNSPLHF.

This chain uses TRBV6-6 with TRBJ2-5; TRBD2 agrees at 9 bases. CDR1 MNHNY and CDR2 SVGAGI come from the germline V gene (reference sequence). V lost 0 bases to trimming and J lost 2 bases; unmatched junction nucleotides: 4. This CDR3 spans 16 amino acids. DNA for the CDR3: TGTGCCAGCAGTTACTCGAGCGGGGGGCTTCAAGAGACCCAGTACTTC. Its translation: CASSYSSGGLQETQYF.

The genes are TRBV7-9 and TRBJ2-5, with 14 positions matching TRBD2. Germline CDR1 SEHNR, CDR2 FQNEAQ (reference sequence). The length of the CDR3 is 17 residues. After removal of 3 bases from V and 7 bases from J, the junction contained 10 bases not matched to a gene. Here the CDR3 reads CASSFSSTGTSGGTQYF. CDR3 bases: TGTGCCAGCAGCTTCTCTTCGACCGGGACTAGCGGGGGGACCCAGTACTTC.